These T cell receptor beta chains were read from a single sample in a study of regulatory T cells in long-lasting Graves disease. TCRdb processed the multiplex PCR reads anew with MiXCR; each CDR3 protein has one entry. Here the sample spans over 350,000 distinct CDR3 sequences, 14% being singletons. The sample was also linked to a second study, of T cells in Graves' hyperthyroidism and ophthalmopathy.

Material: peripheral blood mononuclear cells (PBMCs), obtained at new diagnosis, from a patient treated with antithyroid drugs. These receptors were collected from a woman aged 45-65 years with Graves disease. Each CDR3 is given with its conserved first and last residue. The D gene is left open where the match is weak. Clone size is given for some rows only: seen once, a few or many times, or a class if the clone is expanded.

len	d_gene	abundance	v_gene	j_gene	CDR3aa	CDR3nt
16	TRBD2	many	TRBV28	TRBJ2-1	CASTASGTSGYNEQFF	TGTGCCAGCACCGCCTCCGGGACTAGCGGATACAATGAGCAGTTCTTC
17	TRBD2	many	TRBV3-1	TRBJ2-1	CASSQDPGTSVDNEQFF	TGTGCCAGCAGCCAAGACCCCGGGACTAGCGTCGACAATGAGCAGTTCTTC
13	-	many	TRBV24-1	TRBJ2-7	CATSQGGKYEQYF	TGTGCCACCAGTCAAGGAGGAAAGTACGAGCAGTACTTC
19	-	-	TRBV5-5	TRBJ2-5	CASSLPLGQADGSGETQYF	TGTGCCAGCAGCTTGCCCCTTGGGCAGGCGGACGGGAGCGGGGAGACCCAGTACTTC
16	-	many	TRBV28	TRBJ2-5	CASSFFWSRDQETQYF	TGTGCCAGCAGTTTTTTCTGGTCCAGGGACCAAGAGACCCAGTACTTC
14	-	-	TRBV30	TRBJ2-6	CAWSKGAGANVLTF	TGTGCCTGGAGTAAGGGAGCTGGGGCCAACGTCCTGACTTTC
14	-	many	TRBV5-1	TRBJ2-2	CASSRAGATGELFF	TGCGCCAGCAGCCGCGCAGGGGCCACCGGGGAGCTGTTTTTT
16	TRBD1	many	TRBV9	TRBJ2-5	CASSVGVGTAQETQYF	TGTGCCAGCAGCGTAGGAGTCGGGACAGCCCAAGAGACCCAGTACTTC
13	-	many	TRBV6-1	TRBJ1-2	CASSRGRDYGYTF	TGTGCCAGCTCACGAGGGCGAGACTATGGCTACACCTTC
17	TRBD2	few	TRBV7-3	TRBJ2-3	CASSLTSRLAGGNTQYF	TGTGCCAGCAGCTTAACCAGTAGGCTAGCGGGAGGAAATACGCAGTATTTT
13	-	many	TRBV5-1	TRBJ1-1	CASSLTDRNKAFF	TGCGCCAGCAGCCTTACAGACAGGAATAAAGCTTTCTTT
15	TRBD2	-	TRBV5-1	TRBJ2-2	CASSLTSGSIGELFF	TGCGCCAGCAGCCTAACTAGCGGGAGCATCGGGGAGCTGTTTTTT
20	TRBD2	many	TRBV11-1	TRBJ2-1	CASSLDRLAGEWSSYNEQFF	TGTGCCAGCAGCTTAGATAGACTAGCGGGAGAGTGGAGCTCCTACAATGAGCAGTTCTTC
15	-	-	TRBV3-1	TRBJ2-7	CASSQGRGGVDEQYF	TGTGCCAGCAGCCAAGGAAGAGGGGGTGTCGACGAGCAGTACTTC
13	-	many	TRBV5-4	TRBJ2-5	CASSWDNQETQYF	TGTGCCAGCAGCTGGGACAACCAAGAGACCCAGTACTTC
16	TRBD2	many	TRBV11-2	TRBJ2-1	CAMSSGGASDHNEQFF	TGTGCCATGTCGAGCGGGGGAGCTAGCGACCACAATGAGCAGTTCTTC
16	TRBD1	many	TRBV12-3/TRBV12-4	TRBJ1-1	CASRGGQGVVNTEAFF	TGTGCCAGCAGGGGTGGACAGGGGGTCGTGAACACTGAAGCTTTCTTT
15	TRBD1	many	TRBV18	TRBJ1-4	CASSPRQGTNEKLFF	TGTGCCAGCTCACCCCGACAGGGCACTAATGAAAAACTGTTTTTT
15	TRBD1	few	TRBV19	TRBJ2-2	CASRTGQGLPGELFF	TGTGCCAGTAGGACGGGACAGGGTCTTCCCGGGGAGCTGTTTTTT
14	TRBD2	-	TRBV6-1	TRBJ2-1	CASSGGLASGEQFF	TGTGCCAGCAGTGGGGGACTAGCTAGCGGTGAGCAGTTCTTC
13	TRBD1	many	TRBV6-1	TRBJ1-1	CASTWDRDGLAFF	TGTGCCAGCACTTGGGACAGGGATGGTTTGGCTTTCTTT
12	-	many	TRBV3-1	TRBJ2-1	CASSQLGGEQFF	TGTGCCAGCAGCCAGCTGGGGGGTGAGCAGTTCTTC
18	-	many	TRBV29-1	TRBJ2-4	CSVSARRDSSLAKNIQYF	TGCAGCGTGTCCGCGCGGCGGGACAGTTCACTAGCCAAAAACATTCAGTACTTC